Listed here are 8 T cell receptor beta chains from one sample, sequenced in a study of blood T cell repertoires in COVID-19. Only in-frame clones appear in the TCRdb table, and some are missing; sequencing was by immunoSEQ multiplex PCR. This sample has tens of thousands of clones; roughly 81% occur once, and the top ten carry around 13%. The material sequenced was peripheral blood. The receptors come from a woman between 70 and 85 years old in a cohort sampled during active COVID-19.

The chain links TRBV7-2 to TRBJ2-1; 12 bases fit TRBD2. The J segment lost 7 bases and the V segment lost 1 base, leaving 5 bases of the junction unmatched. The CDR3 is 16 residues long. Germline assignment: CDR1 SGHTA and CDR2 FQGNSA. The CDR3 loop is CASSLGLAGVWNEQFF. The CDR3 DNA sequence: TGTGCCAGCAGCTTAGGACTAGCGGGAGTCTGGAATGAGCAGTTCTTC.

This clone occurred many times. The rearrangement joins TRBV19 to TRBJ2-3; 11 bases fit TRBD2. CDR1 is LNHDA, CDR2 SQIVND, per germline (reference sequence). CDR3 length: 16 amino acids. V shed 2 bases and J 2 bases; nucleotides not matched to a gene: 3. The CDR3 loop reads CASSILAGGPTDTQYF. CDR3 DNA: TGTGCCAGTAGTATACTAGCGGGAGGCCCCACAGATACGCAGTATTTT.

The V call is TRBV24-1, the J call TRBJ2-1; TRBD1 is a possible D gene (5 bases). The CDR3 contains 16 residues. Deletions cut 6 bases from V and 0 bases from J, with 14 bases between. The germline gives CDR1 KGHDR, CDR2 SFDVKD. CDR3 sequence reads: CATSSHRPSSYNEQFF. Here the CDR3 DNA reads TGTGCCACCAGTTCGCACAGGCCCAGCTCCTACAATGAGCAGTTCTTC.

CDR3 nucleotides: TGTGCCAGCAGTAGAACCCTATCCTACGAGCAGTACTTC. Its translation is CASSRTLSYEQYF. The chain is built from TRBV6-5 and TRBJ2-7; D is undetermined. V dropped 5 bases and J dropped 1 base, with 9 bases sitting between them. The CDR3 sequence is 13 residues long. Germline CDR1 MNHEY, CDR2 SVGAGI.

The V call is TRBV18, the J call TRBJ1-5, with D perhaps matching TRBD1 (5 bases). Germline CDR1 and CDR2: KGHSH and LQKENI. This CDR3 is 14 amino acids long. V lost 4 bases and J 4 bases, leaving 11 bases between the germline ends. The CDR3 nucleotides are TGTGCCAGCTCACAAAGGGGTAAGAATCAGCCCCAGCATTTT. It encodes CASSQRGKNQPQHF.

The chain has TRBV7-9 and TRBJ2-1, with 9 bases fitting TRBD2. Germline-derived CDR1 and CDR2 are SEHNR and FQNEAQ (reference sequence). V gave up 5 bases and J gave up 5 bases; unmatched junction bases: 7. The CDR3 contains 15 residues. In DNA form, the CDR3 reads TGTGCCAGCAGCCGGATAGCGGGAGCCCACAATGAGCAGTTCTTC. Encoded protein: CASSRIAGAHNEQFF.

V gene TRBV2 combines with J gene TRBJ1-1, with TRBD1 matching 8 bases. V shed 4 bases, J shed 5 bases, and the junction held 3 bases outside the gene matches. This CDR3 comprises 13 residues. The germline V gene encodes CDR1 SNHLY and CDR2 FYNNEI. The CDR3 loop is CASSVQGATEAFF. CDR3 DNA: TGTGCCAGCAGTGTCCAGGGGGCGACTGAAGCTTTCTTT.

The chain joins TRBV11-2 to TRBJ2-1; D is possibly TRBD2 (7 bases). This CDR3 is 15 amino acids long. Looked up from germline, CDR1 is SGHAT and CDR2 is FQNNGV. The V end lost 6 bases, the J end lost 12 bases, and 24 bases lay between the germline ends. The CDR3 protein is CASRNRGAIINRQFF. DNA of the CDR3: TGTGCCAGCAGAAATCGGGGGGCCATTATTAATAGGCAGTTCTTC.